These 27 T cell receptor beta chains originate from one sample sequenced in a study of identical twins. TCRdb passed the 5' RACE reads through MiXCR, listing each CDR3 protein once. The data show roughly 710,000 distinct CDR3 sequences, roughly 6% seen once. Sequencing input: naive T cells sorted from blood. The receptor set was obtained from a young man in good health.

This clonotype has just a few counts. The chain combines TRBV19 with TRBJ2-3, with a weak D call TRBD1 (5 bases). Germline CDR1 reads LNHDA; CDR2 reads SQIVND (reference sequence). V lost 6 bases to trimming and J lost 2 bases, with 15 bases between them. This CDR3 comprises 15 residues. The CDR3 DNA reads TGTGCCAGTAGAGGGGCGGACCGGATCACAGATACGCAGTATTTT. Amino acids: CASRGADRITDTQYF. The entire variable domain, with the rest obtained from reference TRBV19 and TRBJ2-3, is as follows: DGGITQSPKYLFRKEGQNVTLSCEQNLNHDAMYWYRQDPGQGLRLIYYSQIVNDFQKGDIAEGYSVSREKKESFPLTVTSAQKNPTAFYLCASRGADRITDTQYFGPGTRLTVL.

The sample holds a few counts of this clonotype. The V gene is TRBV15, the J gene TRBJ2-2; D is undetermined. The CDR3 totals 15 residues. V lost 0 bases and J lost 8, with 13 bases in between. Germline V gene sequence: CDR1 LNHNV, CDR2 YYDKDF (reference sequence). Here the CDR3 reads CATSRDHLSGGELFF. Here the CDR3 DNA reads TGTGCCACCAGCAGAGATCACCTGTCCGGGGGGGAGCTGTTTTTT.

This chain joins TRBV12-3 or TRBV12-4 and TRBJ2-1; 7 bases map to TRBD2. V shed 7 bases, J shed 7 bases, and the junction held 7 bases outside the gene matches. This CDR3 contains 13 residues. CDR3 bases: TGTGCCAGCAAGGACGCTAGCGGTAATGAGCAGTTCTTC. This gives the protein CASKDASGNEQFF.

This clonotype appeared many times. J is TRBJ2-1 and V is TRBV20-1; perhaps TRBD1 as D (5 bases). This CDR3 is built from 13 residues. V dropped 3 bases and J dropped 3 bases, with 9 bases sitting between them. Germline V gene lookup returns CDR1 DFQATT and CDR2 SNEGSKA (reference sequence). CDR3 sequence (DNA): TGCAGTGCTAGTTCCAGGGTCTACAATGAGCAGTTCTTC. Its protein product is CSASSRVYNEQFF.

The CDR3 DNA reads as TGTGCCAGCAGCTTAGCGTCGGGGGCTAGCGGGAGTCCCTACAATGAGCAGTTCTTC. It specifies CASSLASGASGSPYNEQFF. This rearrangement joins TRBV7-8 to TRBJ2-1; 10 bases match TRBD2. The CDR3 spans 19 residues. Unmatched junction bases numbered 10, after V lost 0 bases and J lost 2 bases. Germline V CDR1 and CDR2: SGHVS, FQNEAQ.

Ten or more counts support this clonotype. The genes are TRBV1 and TRBJ2-7; the table's D call of TRBD2 was not tested on the DNA. TRBV1 is annotated as a pseudogene. The CDR3 has 17 amino acids. The CDR3 DNA is TGCACCAGCAGCCAAGAGATAGTAGGGACTAGCGGGTACGAGCAGTACTTC. This gives the protein CTSSQEIVGTSGYEQYF.

This clonotype was counted at least ten times. J is TRBJ2-3 and V is TRBV24-1; TRBD2 agrees at 7 bases. The CDR3 loop spans 12 amino acids. Trimming took 3 bases from V and 14 from J; bases not matched to a gene: 7. Germline lookup yields CDR1 KGHDR and CDR2 SFDVKD. DNA of the CDR3: TGTGCCACCAGTGATCGGATGGGGGGGACGTATTTT. This gives the protein CATSDRMGGTYF.

There are many counts of this clonotype. This chain connects TRBV7-6 to TRBJ2-3; TRBD2 matches 9 bases. Germline V gives CDR1 SGHVS, CDR2 FNYEAQ. The CDR3 spans 15 residues. With 6 bases clipped from V and 2 bases from J, the junction kept 6 bases outside the gene matches. The CDR3 is CASRRLAEITDTQYF. The CDR3 DNA sequence: TGTGCCAGCAGGAGACTAGCGGAAATCACAGATACGCAGTATTTT. Full variable domain (missing parts from reference TRBV7-6 and TRBJ2-3): GAGVSQSPRYKVTKRGQDVALRCDPISGHVSLYWYRQALGQGPEFLTYFNYEAQQDKSGLPNDRFSAERPEGSISTLTIQRTEQRDSAMYRCASRRLAEITDTQYFGPGTRLTVL.

Note on this clonotype: This may be a read error, as it is one base from a much larger clone. The chain uses TRBV7-8 and TRBJ2-1, with D perhaps matching TRBD2 (6 bases). V lost 9 bases, J lost 6 bases, and 24 bases lay in between. Germline lookup yields CDR1 SGHVS and CDR2 FQNEAQ. This CDR3 spans 16 amino acids. CDR3 amino acids: CARSPKIAALGNEQFF. DNA of the CDR3: TGTGCCAGAAGCCCGAAAATAGCGGCCCTTGGCAATGAGCAGTTCTTC.

This clonotype was seen more than once but under ten times. This chain uses TRBV13 with TRBJ1-1; D not resolved. This CDR3 comprises 9 residues. Germline CDR1 reads PRHDT; CDR2 reads FYEKMQ (reference sequence). V was trimmed by 7 bases and J by 3 bases, leaving 0 bases between them. In DNA, the CDR3 is TGTGCCAGCAACACTGAAGCTTTCTTT. Amino acid sequence: CASNTEAFF.

This clonotype was found a few times. The chain carries TRBV2 and TRBJ2-7; D is unclear. Trimming removed 4 bases from V and 4 bases from J, with 5 bases in between. The germline gives CDR1 SNHLY, CDR2 FYNNEI. This CDR3 has 11 residues. The CDR3 sequence is CASSVRYEQYV. CDR3 sequence (DNA): TGTGCCAGCAGTGTGAGGTACGAGCAGTACGTC.

There are many counts of this clonotype. This sequence joins TRBV12-3 or TRBV12-4 and TRBJ2-4; D perhaps matches TRBD2 (6 bases). The ends were cut back, 1 base at V and 0 bases at J, with 10 bases in the middle. The CDR3 consists of 16 residues. CDR3 amino acids: CASSLGGLLAKNIQYF. CDR3 coding DNA: TGTGCCAGCAGTTTAGGGGGACTCCTAGCCAAAAACATTCAGTACTTC.

This clonotype came up many times. The chain joins TRBV12-3 or TRBV12-4 to TRBJ2-2; a possible D gene is TRBD1 (6 bases). The CDR3 extends over 18 amino acids. Trimming shortened V by 1 base and J by 4 bases, and 19 bases separated the two germline ends. The CDR3 DNA follows: TGTGCCAGCAGTTTAGGCGCAGGCCAGGGGACAATCACCGGGGAGCTGTTTTTT. Residues: CASSLGAGQGTITGELFF.

This clonotype has at least ten counts. The chain has TRBV12-3 or TRBV12-4 and TRBJ2-5; possible D gene TRBD2, 6 bases. The CDR3 runs 14 residues. With 3 bases removed from V and 5 bases from J, the gap between germline ends came to 13 bases. Here the CDR3 reads CASSFAREGETQYF. The DNA of the CDR3 is TGTGCCAGCAGTTTTGCGCGGGAAGGCGAGACCCAGTACTTC.

This clonotype was counted at least ten times. This sequence joins TRBV7-2 and TRBJ2-1; TRBD1 agrees at 11 bases. Looked up from germline, CDR1 is SGHTA and CDR2 is FQGNSA. The V gene end was trimmed by 5 bases and the J gene end by 6 bases; junction bases not matched to a gene: 6. This CDR3 has 15 amino acids. The CDR3 DNA sequence: TGTGCCAGCAGCGCCCGGGACAGGGGGGTCAATGAGCAGTTCTTC. It yields the protein CASSARDRGVNEQFF. Full variable domain (rest looked up from reference TRBV7-2 and TRBJ2-1): GAGVSQSPSNKVTEKGKDVELRCDPISGHTALYWYRQSLGQGLEFLIYFQGNSAPDKSGLPSDRFSAERTGGSVSTLTIQRTQQEDSAVYLCASSARDRGVNEQFFGPGTRLTVL.

This clonotype was detected ten times or more. V gene TRBV29-1 combines with J gene TRBJ1-1; tentative D call: TRBD1 (5 bases). V was clipped by 2 bases and J by 6 bases, with 7 bases between them. From germline, CDR1 is SQVTM and CDR2 ANQGSEA. The CDR3 runs to 11 residues. CDR3 nucleotides: TGCAGCGTTGAAAGGGGCGCTGAAGCTTTCTTT. Protein: CSVERGAEAFF. The full variable domain, its missing parts supplied by reference TRBV29-1 and TRBJ1-1, is SAVISQKPSRDICQRGTSLTIQCQVDSQVTMMFWYRQQPGQSLTLIATANQGSEATYESGFVIDKFPISRPNLTFSTLTVSNMSPEDSSIYLCSVERGAEAFFGQGTRLTVV.

This clonotype has at least ten counts. This chain uses TRBV12-3 or TRBV12-4 with TRBJ1-5, with 11 nucleotides matching TRBD1. Trimming removed 4 bases from V and 6 bases from J; junction bases left unmatched: 8. The CDR3 has 16 residues. CDR3 sequence: CASSSKDRGHRQPQHF. CDR3 nucleotide sequence: TGTGCCAGCAGTTCCAAGGACAGGGGGCATCGTCAGCCCCAGCATTTT.

This clonotype has more than one count but fewer than ten. The V gene is TRBV13, the J gene TRBJ1-1; no clear D gene. The CDR3 contains 14 residues. The ends were cut back, 2 bases at V and 10 bases at J, with 17 bases in the middle. CDR1 PRHDT and CDR2 FYEKMQ come from the germline V gene (reference sequence). Written as DNA, the CDR3 is TGTGCCAGCAGCTTATCTTGGGCCACGGTGGGAGCTTTCTTT. It encodes CASSLSWATVGAFF.

This clonotype was seen many times. The chain is built from TRBV7-2 and TRBJ2-5; D not resolved. CDR3 size: 14 residues. Trimming left V 2 bases short and J 4 bases short, with 11 bases between. The germline CDR1 and CDR2 sequences are SGHTA and FQGNSA. CDR3 amino acids: CASSLSRFRETQYF. CDR3 sequence (DNA): TGTGCCAGCAGCTTATCGAGGTTCAGAGAGACCCAGTACTTC.

This clonotype was observed at least ten times. The J gene is TRBJ2-1, the V gene TRBV7-2, with 10 bases fitting TRBD2. The CDR3 runs to 15 residues. V trimming: 3 bases; J trimming: 5 bases; junction bases outside the gene matches: 4. Germline CDR1 is SGHTA and CDR2 is FQGNSA. The CDR3 DNA sequence: TGTGCCAGCAGCTTTAGCGGGAGGTACGACAATGAGCAGTTCTTC. It specifies CASSFSGRYDNEQFF. Full variable domain (outside the CDR3, taken from reference TRBV7-2 and TRBJ2-1): GAGVSQSPSNKVTEKGKDVELRCDPISGHTALYWYRQSLGQGLEFLIYFQGNSAPDKSGLPSDRFSAERTGGSVSTLTIQRTQQEDSAVYLCASSFSGRYDNEQFFGPGTRLTVL.

This chain uses TRBV6-5 with TRBJ2-6; D unresolved. The CDR3 is 12 residues long. Trimming removed 6 bases at V and 4 bases at J, with 4 bases between. CDR1 and CDR2 (germline): MNHEY, SVGAGI. The CDR3 loop reads CASRVGANVLTF. For the CDR3, the DNA is TGTGCCAGCAGGGTAGGGGCCAACGTCCTGACTTTC.

Comment on this clonotype: A read error may be the cause here, since a much bigger clone is one base away. The rearrangement links TRBV5-1 to TRBJ1-1; TRBD1 is a possible D gene (6 bases). The CDR3 contains 13 residues. Germline V lookup: CDR1 SGHRS, CDR2 YFSETQ. The CDR3 region is CAGSSTGRPEAFF. The CDR3 DNA sequence: TGCGCCGGCAGCTCTACAGGGAGGCCTGAAGCTTTCTTT.

This clonotype was observed many times. The chain recombines TRBV12-3 or TRBV12-4 with TRBJ1-2, with D unresolved. CDR3 length equals 14 residues. V was trimmed by 3 bases and J by 0 bases, leaving 8 bases between them. The CDR3 protein is CASSFAVANYGYTF. In nucleotides, the CDR3 is TGTGCCAGCAGTTTCGCGGTCGCTAACTATGGCTACACCTTC.

Many counts were recorded for this clonotype. The chain couples TRBV12-3 or TRBV12-4 to TRBJ2-1; no firm D call. The CDR3 loop spans 14 amino acids. V lost 5 bases to trimming and J lost 5 bases, with 13 bases between them. The DNA for the CDR3 is TGTGCCAGCAGTCCGACGAACCTTCACAATGAGCAGTTCTTC. The encoded protein is CASSPTNLHNEQFF.

This clonotype was picked up a small number of times. The chain employs TRBV6-2 or TRBV6-3 and TRBJ1-1, with D possibly TRBD1 on 5 matching bases. The CDR3 is made up of 14 amino acids. Trimming removed 1 base from V and 7 bases from J, with 13 bases in between. The germline V gene encodes CDR1 MNHEY and CDR2 SVGEGT. The CDR3, as DNA: TGTGCCAGCAGTTACTTGAGCGAGGGGTATGAAGCTTTCTTT. Amino acid sequence: CASSYLSEGYEAFF.

This clonotype was found a few times. The chain recombines TRBV7-9 with TRBJ2-7, with TRBD2 matching 11 bases. This CDR3 is built from 15 residues. The germline V gene encodes CDR1 SEHNR and CDR2 FQNEAQ (reference sequence). V lost 5 bases and J lost 2; bases outside the gene matches: 5. For the CDR3, the DNA is TGTGCCAGCAGCACCCGACTAGCGGGGACCTACGAGCAGTACTTC. As protein: CASSTRLAGTYEQYF.

The J gene is TRBJ2-7, the V gene TRBV20-1; 7 bases match TRBD2. The V and J ends lost 3 bases and 6 bases, in that order; junction bases with no gene match: 5. Germline CDR1 and CDR2: DFQATT and SNEGSKA (reference sequence). This CDR3 has 12 residues. The CDR3 DNA reads TGCAGTGCTAGTACAGGACTAGGCGAGCAGTACGTC. Protein: CSASTGLGEQYV.